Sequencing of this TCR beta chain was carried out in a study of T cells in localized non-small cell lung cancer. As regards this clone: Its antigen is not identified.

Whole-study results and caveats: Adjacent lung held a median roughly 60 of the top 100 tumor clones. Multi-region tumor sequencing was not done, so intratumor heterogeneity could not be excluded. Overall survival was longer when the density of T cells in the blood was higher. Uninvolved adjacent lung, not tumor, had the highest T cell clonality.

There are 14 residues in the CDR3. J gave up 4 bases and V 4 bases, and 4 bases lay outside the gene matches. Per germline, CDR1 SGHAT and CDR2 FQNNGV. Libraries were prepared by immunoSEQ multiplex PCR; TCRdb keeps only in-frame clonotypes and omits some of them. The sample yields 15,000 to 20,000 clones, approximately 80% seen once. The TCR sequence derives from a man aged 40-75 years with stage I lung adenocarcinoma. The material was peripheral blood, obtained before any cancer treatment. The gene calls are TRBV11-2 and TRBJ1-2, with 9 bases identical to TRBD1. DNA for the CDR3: TGTGCCAGCAGCTCCCGGACAGGGGTCTATGGCTACACCTTC. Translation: CASSSRTGVYGYTF.